The T cell receptor (beta chain) described here comes from a study of blood T cell repertoires in COVID-19. Study at large: Acute and convalescent COVID-19 samples came from the United States, Italy and Spain. Sources were T cells, B-cell-depleted T cells, or PBMCs; the material itself was cDNA or gDNA.

V was clipped by 8 bases and J by 8 bases, with 16 bases between them. The CDR3 is made up of 14 amino acids. Germline CDR1 MNHEY, CDR2 SVGAGI. The assay was immunoSEQ multiplex PCR, and TCRdb's table has in-frame clones only and misses some. The table includes roughly 670,000 clones, 80% to 90% detected once. The sequence came from a woman in her late teens or twenties with acute or convalescent COVID-19. This chain connects TRBV6-5 to TRBJ1-6; unclear D gene. Sequenced material: peripheral blood. The CDR3 coding sequence is TGTGCCAGCTCCCCACGACTCCTAGATTCACCCCTCCACTTT. This translates into CASSPRLLDSPLHF.